The 22 T cell receptor beta chains given below trace back to one sample, sequenced in a study of beta chain features in type 1 diabetes. General study points: Shortening that was moderate but significant affected the TCRB CDR3s of Type 1 diabetes patients in all four CD4+ subsets.

The whole isolated RNA underwent reverse transcription, so sequencing captured expressed TCRB transcripts. Using immunoSEQ multiplex PCR, the repertoire was profiled, and TCRdb retains in-frame clones only, with some absent. The table shows some 330,000 clones, with over 10% occurring only once. Antigens for these TCRs are unknown. Sequences were obtained from naive CD4+ T cells from blood. The receptors derive from a woman aged 18 to 35 with type 1 diabetes.

This clone was counted between two and nine times. This sequence joins TRBV4-1 and TRBJ2-7; TRBD1 matches at 7 bases. The germline V gene encodes CDR1 MGHRA and CDR2 YSYEKL. After removal of 1 base from V and 2 bases from J, the junction contained 14 bases not matched to a gene. The CDR3 spans 18 residues. The CDR3 reads CASSQGIPARGLPYEQYF. In nucleotides, the CDR3 is TGCGCCAGCAGCCAAGGGATCCCAGCCAGGGGGTTGCCCTACGAGCAGTACTTC.

This clone was counted a few times. The rearrangement joins TRBV7-2 to TRBJ2-2; D is perhaps TRBD2 (7 bases). This CDR3 has 15 residues. Germline-derived CDR1 and CDR2 are SGHTA and FQGNSA. The V and J ends lost 7 bases and 0 bases respectively, with 12 bases between them. CDR3 DNA sequence: TGTGCCAGCATCATAGGGGGGGCGAACACCGGGGAGCTGTTTTTT. Translation gives CASIIGGANTGELFF.

The chain carries TRBV5-1 and TRBJ2-1; 16 bases agree with TRBD2. The germline CDR1 and CDR2 sequences are SGHRS and YFSETQ. The CDR3 extends over 15 amino acids. The J segment lost 6 bases and the V segment lost 4 bases, leaving 1 base of the junction unmatched. The CDR3 bases are TGCGCCAGCAGCGGGACTAGCGGGGGGGCCAATGAGCAGTTCTTC. Translated: CASSGTSGGANEQFF.

The V gene is TRBV7-2, the J gene TRBJ2-7; 10 nucleotides match TRBD2. With V trimmed by 5 bases and J by 4 bases, 2 bases remained unmatched. The germline CDR1 and CDR2 sequences are SGHTA and FQGNSA. The CDR3 is 13 amino acids. Here the CDR3 DNA reads TGTGCCAGCAGCACTAGCGGGGCTTACGAGCAGTACTTC. It translates to CASSTSGAYEQYF.

This clone was detected only a few times. The chain has TRBV9 and TRBJ1-1; D call uncertain. The germline V and J ends were trimmed by 3 bases and 1 base, with 10 bases remaining between them. The V gene's germline CDR1 is SGDLS and CDR2 YYNGEE. The CDR3 extends over 14 amino acids. For the CDR3, the DNA is TGTGCCAGCAGCGAGGCTCAGGCGAACACTGAAGCTTTCTTT. It translates to CASSEAQANTEAFF.

V gene TRBV9 combines with J gene TRBJ2-7; D is perhaps TRBD1 (5 bases). This CDR3 has 13 residues. Deletions cut 4 bases from V and 3 bases from J, with 11 bases between. Germline loops: CDR1 SGDLS, CDR2 YYNGEE. Here the CDR3 DNA reads TGTGCCAGCAGCCCGGCGGACAACTACGAGCAGTACTTC. Encoded protein: CASSPADNYEQYF.

The chain employs TRBV11-3 and TRBJ2-1, with 7 bases that match TRBD2. The V gene's germline CDR1 is SGHNT and CDR2 YENEEA. V was clipped by 4 bases and J by 6 bases; unmatched bases: 15. The CDR3 extends over 17 amino acids. The DNA of the CDR3 is TGTGCCAGCAGCTCGTCACTAGCGCGAGAGGGCTTCAATGAGCAGTTCTTC. Translated, it gives CASSSSLAREGFNEQFF.

V usage is TRBV4-3 and J usage is TRBJ2-7; 7 bases map to TRBD1. Trimming took 0 bases from V and 6 from J; bases not matched to a gene: 8. Germline-derived CDR1 and CDR2 are LGHNA and YSLEER. This CDR3 is built from 15 residues. Written as DNA, the CDR3 is TGCGCCAGCAGCCAAGAAGGGGGACAGCCCAGCGAGCAGTACTTC. Its protein product is CASSQEGGQPSEQYF.

Concerning this clone: Mismatch with germline at one junction end may stem from a read error. The chain combines TRBV7-7 with TRBJ2-3; D not certain. Per the germline V gene, CDR1 is SSHAT and CDR2 is FNYEAQ (reference sequence). The CDR3 is 13 amino acids. CDR3 nucleotides: TGTGCTAGCAGCTCTCAGATAACAGATACGCAGTATTTT. It translates to CASSSQITDTQYF.

This clone showed up just a few times. The V call is TRBV5-1, the J call TRBJ2-3; tentative D call: TRBD1 (7 bases). This CDR3 region has 14 residues. CDR1 is SGHRS, CDR2 YFSETQ, per germline. V was trimmed by 2 bases and J by 5 bases, leaving 12 bases between them. CDR3 sequence reads: CASSLGGGEDTQYF. The CDR3 DNA is TGCGCCAGCAGCTTAGGAGGGGGCGAAGATACGCAGTATTTT.

V is TRBV7-2 and J is TRBJ1-5, with D tentatively TRBD1 (6 bases). The CDR3 extends over 15 amino acids. Germline lookup yields CDR1 SGHTA and CDR2 FQGNSA. Between the trimmed V and J ends, which lost 0 bases and 6 bases, there was a span of 12 bases. The CDR3 here is CASSLARQGIQPQHF. As DNA, the CDR3 is TGTGCCAGCAGCTTAGCAAGGCAGGGGATTCAGCCCCAGCATTTT.

This chain joins TRBV9 and TRBJ1-6; TRBD1 matches 7 bases. V lost 3 bases and J lost 16; bases outside the gene matches: 10. This CDR3 region has 13 residues. The germline V gene encodes CDR1 SGDLS and CDR2 YYNGEE. The CDR3 is CASSGTTGASLHF. The CDR3 region has the DNA TGTGCCAGCAGCGGAACAACAGGGGCCTCTCTCCACTTT.

Only a few counts were recorded for this clone. This chain links TRBV7-2 with TRBJ2-5, with a possible D match to TRBD2 (6 bases). Between the trimmed V and J ends, which lost 8 bases and 0 bases, there was a span of 10 bases. The CDR3 extends over 13 amino acids. CDR1 is SGHTA, CDR2 FQGNSA, per germline. For the CDR3, the DNA is TGTGCCAGCGCGGGGAGGTACCAAGAGACCCAGTACTTC. As protein: CASAGRYQETQYF. Full variable domain (outside the CDR3, taken from reference TRBV7-2 and TRBJ2-5): GAGVSQSPSNKVTEKGKDVELRCDPISGHTALYWYRQSLGQGLEFLIYFQGNSAPDKSGLPSDRFSAERTGGSVSTLTIQRTQQEDSAVYLCASAGRYQETQYFGPGTRLLVL.

V usage is TRBV7-9 and J usage is TRBJ2-3, with 7 bases fitting TRBD2. Germline-derived CDR1 and CDR2 are SEHNR and FQNEAQ (reference sequence). J lost 3 bases, V lost 8 bases, and 11 bases had no gene match. The CDR3 length is 15 residues. CDR3 region: CASLPTGTTTDTQYF. The CDR3 coding sequence is TGTGCCAGCTTGCCGACCGGGACTACTACAGATACGCAGTATTTT.

This clone showed up just a few times. This chain uses TRBV7-9 with TRBJ1-2, with D maybe TRBD1 (6 bases). Trimming took 5 bases from V and 4 from J, leaving 17 bases between them. The CDR3 consists of 15 residues. Germline CDR1 reads SEHNR; CDR2 reads FQNEAQ (reference sequence). The CDR3: CASSRTKGDIYGYTF. The CDR3 DNA reads as TGTGCCAGCAGCCGGACGAAGGGGGATATCTATGGCTACACCTTC.

The genes are TRBV5-1 and TRBJ2-3; 7 nucleotides line up with TRBD1. The V and J ends lost 4 bases and 2 bases, in that order; junction bases with no gene match: 4. The CDR3 has 14 residues. Germline CDR1 reads SGHRS; CDR2 reads YFSETQ. The CDR3 sequence is CASSPGGYTDTQYF. The CDR3 region has the DNA TGCGCCAGCAGCCCAGGGGGTTACACAGATACGCAGTATTTT. Combining the CDR3 with reference TRBV5-1 and TRBJ2-3 gives the whole variable domain KAGVTQTPRYLIKTRGQQVTLSCSPISGHRSVSWYQQTPGQGLQFLFEYFSETQRNKGNFPGRFSGRQFSNSRSEMNVSTLELGDSALYLCASSPGGYTDTQYFGPGTRLTVL.

There are a few counts of this clone. The V gene is TRBV28, the J gene TRBJ1-4, with D hard to call. The CDR3 has 13 amino acids. Looked up from germline, CDR1 is MDHEN and CDR2 is SYDVKM. V gave up 7 bases and J gave up 5 bases, with 11 bases separating them. The DNA of the CDR3 is TGTGCCAGCACCCGGGGAGTGAATGAAAAACTGTTTTTT. This sequence encodes CASTRGVNEKLFF.

The chain has TRBV28 and TRBJ2-7; TRBD2 agrees at 8 bases. CDR1 is MDHEN and CDR2 is SYDVKM in the germline V gene. J gave up 0 bases and V 5 bases, and 12 bases lay outside the gene matches. The CDR3 sequence is 17 residues long. CDR3 DNA sequence: TGTGCCAGCAGTGCACCAATTGGACTAGCCCTCTCCTACGAGCAGTACTTC. It encodes CASSAPIGLALSYEQYF. The whole variable domain, remainder taken from reference TRBV28 and TRBJ2-7, is DVKVTQSSRYLVKRTGEKVFLECVQDMDHENMFWYRQDPGLGLRLIYFSYDVKMKEKGDIPEGYSVSREKKERFSLILESASTNQTSMYLCASSAPIGLALSYEQYFGPGTRLTVT.

This clone was detected only a few times. In nucleotides, the CDR3 is TGTGCCAGCTCCCCATTCGAAGTAGCTAACTATGGCTACACCTTC. The encoded protein is CASSPFEVANYGYTF. The chain combines TRBV18 with TRBJ1-2; no clear D gene. This CDR3 has 15 amino acids. Per germline, CDR1 KGHSH and CDR2 LQKENI. The V end was cut by 6 bases, the J end by 0 bases, with 14 bases between.

V gene TRBV28 combines with J gene TRBJ1-2, with TRBD1 identical over 9 bases. Per the germline V gene, CDR1 is MDHEN and CDR2 is SYDVKM. The V gene end was trimmed by 5 bases and the J gene end by 8 bases; junction bases not matched to a gene: 6. This CDR3 region has 13 residues. CDR3 coding DNA: TGTGCCAGCAGTAAGACAGGGGGTAGCGGCTACACCTTC. Translation gives CASSKTGGSGYTF.

This clone was observed a handful of times. J is TRBJ1-2 and V is TRBV5-6, with D possibly TRBD1 on 6 matching bases. Per germline, CDR1 SGHDT and CDR2 YYEEEE. There are 12 residues in the CDR3. The germline V and J ends were trimmed by 4 bases and 9 bases, with 13 bases remaining between them. The CDR3 DNA is TGTGCCAGCAGCGCCTACAGGGAAAGCTACACCTTC. Its protein is CASSAYRESYTF.

The V call is TRBV5-4, the J call TRBJ2-5; 8 nucleotides agree with TRBD1. Germline V gene data show CDR1 as SGHNT and CDR2 as YYREEE (reference sequence). V was pared by 6 bases and J by 4 bases, with 5 bases of the junction left unmatched. The CDR3 totals 13 residues. This CDR3 reads CASTKTGVETQYF. CDR3 DNA: TGTGCCAGCACCAAGACAGGGGTAGAGACCCAGTACTTC.